This TCR beta chain comes out of a study of identifying expanded T cells in peripheral blood. Trimming took off 0 bases at V and 1 base at J, with 9 bases between the two ends. The CDR3 spans 16 residues. Germline V lookup: CDR1 KGHSH, CDR2 LQKENI. Profiled with immunoSEQ multiplex PCR; TCRdb holds only in-frame clones, not every one. The profile shows roughly 100,000 clones, around 90% of them singletons. J is TRBJ1-4 and V is TRBV18; possible D gene TRBD1, 5 bases. Sequenced: blood. This sequence was found in a person between 18 and 75 years old in good health. In DNA, the CDR3 is TGTGCCAGCTCACCACCAACGGGGGGAACTAATGAAAAACTGTTTTTT. This sequence encodes CASSPPTGGTNEKLFF.